One sample yielded the 26 T cell receptor beta chains listed below, sequenced in a study of T cells after yellow fever vaccination. TCRdb redid the calling of the 5' RACE reads with MiXCR, one entry per CDR3 protein. Here the sample spans approximately 510,000 distinct CDR3 sequences, less than 25% being singletons. Source: PBMCs, taken about 21 days after the first yellow fever vaccination. All receptors come from a man between 18 and 35 years old who received the YFV17D yellow fever vaccine.

This clonotype has only a few counts. The chain links TRBV4-3 to TRBJ2-6, with a tentative D call TRBD1 (5 bases). Germline CDR1 reads LGHNA; CDR2 reads YSLEER. This CDR3 region has 16 residues. Trimming shortened V by 5 bases and J by 2 bases, and 13 bases separated the two germline ends. The CDR3 protein is CASSEGVLTGANVLTF. As DNA, the CDR3 is TGCGCCAGCAGCGAAGGGGTCTTGACTGGGGCCAACGTCCTGACTTTC.

This clonotype was detected many times. Relative to the germline gene, one junction end is altered; a read error may explain this. The chain joins TRBV5-1 to TRBJ2-5; 10 positions match TRBD1. The CDR3 is made up of 14 amino acids. Germline V gene data show CDR1 as SGHRS and CDR2 as YFSETQ. In DNA, the CDR3 is TGTGCCAGCAGCTTGGACAGGGGGCAAGAGACCCAGTACTTC. This sequence encodes CASSLDRGQETQYF.

V gene TRBV11-2 combines with J gene TRBJ1-5; D uncertain. From germline, CDR1 is SGHAT and CDR2 FQNNGV. With 0 bases removed from V and 0 bases from J, the gap between germline ends came to 6 bases. The CDR3 consists of 15 residues. The CDR3 spells CASSLDYSSNQPQHF. Written as DNA, the CDR3 is TGTGCCAGCAGCTTAGACTACAGTAGCAATCAGCCCCAGCATTTT.

Only a few counts were recorded for this clonotype. This chain connects TRBV7-9 to TRBJ1-3; 9 bases agree with TRBD1. Germline assignment: CDR1 SEHNR and CDR2 FQNEAQ (reference sequence). The CDR3 loop spans 16 amino acids. With V trimmed by 5 bases and J by 6 bases, 11 bases remained unmatched. This chain's CDR3 is CASSPTPRTGENTIYF. In nucleotides, the CDR3 is TGTGCCAGCAGCCCGACACCCCGGACAGGGGAAAACACCATATATTTT.

This chain uses TRBV28 with TRBJ2-6, with D maybe TRBD1 (5 bases). Germline V CDR1 and CDR2: MDHEN, SYDVKM. This CDR3 spans 18 amino acids. With 2 bases removed from V and 1 base from J, the gap between germline ends came to 15 bases. In nucleotides, the CDR3 is TGTGCCAGCAGTTTAGTCAGGGTCCTCCTTTCTGGGGCCAACGTCCTGACTTTC. Residues: CASSLVRVLLSGANVLTF.

This clonotype was picked up a small number of times. The V gene is TRBV5-1, the J gene TRBJ2-2, with no clear D. The CDR3 is 14 amino acids. Germline CDR1 SGHRS, CDR2 YFSETQ. V was cut by 5 bases and J by 0 bases, with 8 bases left in between. CDR3 protein: CASRRRTNTGELFF. CDR3 nucleotides: TGCGCCAGCAGGAGGCGGACGAACACCGGGGAGCTGTTTTTT.

The table lists this clonotype with a few counts. V and J are TRBV4-3 and TRBJ2-3; maybe TRBD2 (6 bases). Trimming left V 1 base short and J 4 bases short, with 9 bases between. From germline, CDR1 is LGHNA and CDR2 YSLEER. The CDR3 is 14 residues long. The CDR3 coding sequence is TGCGCCAGCAGCCAAGGGGGGGTGGCAGATACGCAGTATTTT. It translates to CASSQGGVADTQYF.

This rearrangement joins TRBV6-1 to TRBJ1-5; unclear D gene. The CDR3 has 15 residues. Trimming took off 8 bases at V and 7 bases at J, with 21 bases between the two ends. Germline V gives CDR1 MNHNS, CDR2 SASEGT. The CDR3 coding sequence is TGTGCCAGCTGCGAAGTGGGTGACTTAGAACAGCCCCAGCATTTT. Its protein product is CASCEVGDLEQPQHF.

The chain carries TRBV20-1 and TRBJ2-7, with 7 bases fitting TRBD1. Germline CDR1 DFQATT, CDR2 SNEGSKA (reference sequence). CDR3 size: 14 residues. The ends lost 6 bases at V and 0 bases at J; junction bases unmatched: 8. DNA of the CDR3: TGCAGTGCAGTAGAGGGGGACAGCTCCTACGAGCAGTACGTC. Translating gives CSAVEGDSSYEQYV.

The genes are TRBV6-2 or TRBV6-3 and TRBJ2-3; the D gene is possibly TRBD2 (5 bases). The CDR3 sequence is 20 residues long. V lost 0 bases and J 4 bases, leaving 26 bases between the germline ends. CDR1 is MNHEY, CDR2 SVGEGT, per germline. DNA of the CDR3: TGTGCCAGCAGTTACTCGAAAGTACCATCCTCCCGGAGGAGCGCAGATACGCAGTATTTT. This codes for CASSYSKVPSSRRSADTQYF.

The chain combines TRBV20-1 with TRBJ2-2, with 8 positions matching TRBD2. This CDR3 is 16 amino acids long. Germline V gene lookup returns CDR1 DFQATT and CDR2 SNEGSKA (reference sequence). CDR3: CCFLFPGGPRTGELFF. CDR3 DNA sequence: TGCTGCTTTCTATTCCCGGGGGGGCCGCGGACCGGGGAGCTGTTTTTT.

This clonotype has only a few counts. This chain connects TRBV30 to TRBJ1-1; D remains ambiguous. From germline, CDR1 is GTSNPN and CDR2 SVGIG (reference sequence). Trimming removed 7 bases at V and 7 bases at J, with 13 bases between. The CDR3 has 11 amino acids. Here the CDR3 reads CASWEGSEAFF. The CDR3 region has the DNA TGTGCCTCCTGGGAAGGCAGTGAAGCTTTCTTT.

The J gene is TRBJ2-5, the V gene TRBV7-2; D is uncertain. The CDR3 length is 13 residues. The V gene's germline CDR1 is SGHTA and CDR2 FQGNSA. Trimming shortened V by 3 bases and J by 3 bases, and 8 bases separated the two germline ends. The CDR3, as DNA: TGTGCCAGCAGCTTCAACGGAGAAGAGACCCAGTACTTC. Translated, it gives CASSFNGEETQYF.

This clonotype was found a few times. The chain combines TRBV7-2 with TRBJ1-5; D unresolved. The CDR3 covers 13 residues. The germline V and J ends were trimmed by 5 bases and 6 bases, with 11 bases remaining between them. Germline V lookup: CDR1 SGHTA, CDR2 FQGNSA. The CDR3 DNA reads TGTGCCAGCAGCCGGCAAAGGGTTCAGCCCCAGCATTTT. Protein sequence: CASSRQRVQPQHF.

The rearrangement joins TRBV7-6 to TRBJ2-4; perhaps D is TRBD1 or TRBD2 (6 bases each). Germline V gene lookup returns CDR1 SGHVS and CDR2 FNYEAQ. The CDR3 spans 15 residues. V dropped 5 bases and J dropped 1 base, with 12 bases sitting between them. CDR3 DNA: TGTGCCAGCAGCACCAGGAGGGGGGCCAAAAACATTCAGTACTTC. It encodes CASSTRRGAKNIQYF.

J is TRBJ1-5 and V is TRBV2, with TRBD1 matching 11 bases. The CDR3 is 16 residues long. Trimming removed 3 bases from V and 3 bases from J; junction bases left unmatched: 4. From germline, CDR1 is SNHLY and CDR2 FYNNEI. CDR3 amino acids: CASSDPGQGVNQPQHF. CDR3 nucleotide sequence: TGTGCCAGCAGTGATCCGGGACAGGGGGTCAATCAGCCCCAGCATTTT.

The chain couples TRBV20-1 to TRBJ2-3; D is unresolved. V gave up 0 bases and J gave up 2 bases, with 9 bases separating them. The germline gives CDR1 DFQATT, CDR2 SNEGSKA (reference sequence). The CDR3 runs 14 residues. This CDR3 reads CSARELDYTDTQYF. The CDR3 bases are TGCAGTGCTAGAGAGCTAGATTACACAGATACGCAGTATTTT.

In regard to this clonotype: A single base separates this from a much larger clone, so it may be a read error. Likely a read error: the CDR3 ends without its conserved phenylalanine or tryptophan. The chain joins TRBV12-3 or TRBV12-4 to TRBJ2-1, with D perhaps matching TRBD2 (6 bases). The V end was cut by 6 bases, the J end by 10 bases, with 25 bases between. The CDR3 runs 16 residues. The CDR3 here is CASRPTGGGLLIEQFL. The DNA for the CDR3 is TGTGCCAGCAGGCCCACCGGCGGCGGACTATTGATCGAGCAGTTCCTC.

The genes are TRBV4-3 and TRBJ2-6, with D perhaps TRBD2 (6 bases). CDR3 size: 17 residues. Trimming removed 1 base at V and 2 bases at J, with 12 bases between. Germline CDR1 and CDR2: LGHNA and YSLEER. The CDR3 DNA follows: TGCGCCAGCAGCCAAGGAGGAGGGAGTGCTGGGGCCAACGTCCTGACTTTC. Protein: CASSQGGGSAGANVLTF.

The gene calls are TRBV6-5 and TRBJ2-6, with D uncertain. The V end lost 0 bases, the J end lost 0 bases, and 6 bases lay between the germline ends. The CDR3 is 16 residues long. In germline, CDR1 is MNHEY, CDR2 SVGAGI. The CDR3 sequence is CASSYSQVSGANVLTF. For the CDR3, the DNA is TGTGCCAGCAGTTACTCCCAGGTCTCTGGGGCCAACGTCCTGACTTTC.

Only a few counts were recorded for this clonotype. The rearrangement uses TRBV18 and TRBJ1-1, with a tentative D call TRBD1 (6 bases). Germline assignment: CDR1 KGHSH and CDR2 LQKENI. V gave up 3 bases and J gave up 7 bases, with 9 bases separating them. The CDR3 has 12 residues. CDR3 protein: CASSPRTDEAFF. The CDR3, as DNA: TGTGCCAGCTCACCCCGGACAGATGAAGCTTTCTTT.

The chain links TRBV7-9 to TRBJ2-3; D is uncertain. Trimming took off 7 bases at V and 7 bases at J, with 18 bases between the two ends. Germline V gene sequence: CDR1 SEHNR, CDR2 FQNEAQ (reference sequence). The CDR3 is 14 residues long. The DNA of the CDR3 is TGTGCCAGCATCGAATCGGACGGATTTTATACGCAGTATTTT. It translates to CASIESDGFYTQYF.

Only a few counts were recorded for this clonotype. The chain links TRBV7-2 to TRBJ1-2; weak D call: TRBD1 (5 bases). Germline CDR1 is SGHTA and CDR2 is FQGNSA. This CDR3 spans 13 amino acids. V gave up 5 bases and J gave up 8 bases, with 15 bases separating them. Here the CDR3 reads CASSRGGASGYTF. The DNA for the CDR3 is TGTGCCAGCAGCCGAGGAGGGGCCTCGGGCTACACCTTC. Together with reference TRBV7-2 and TRBJ1-2, the CDR3 gives the full variable domain: GAGVSQSPSNKVTEKGKDVELRCDPISGHTALYWYRQSLGQGLEFLIYFQGNSAPDKSGLPSDRFSAERTGGSVSTLTIQRTQQEDSAVYLCASSRGGASGYTFGSGTRLTVV.

This clonotype was recorded only once. The CDR3, as DNA: TGTGCCAGCAGGGACTGGACTGAAGCTTTCTTT. This sequence encodes CASRDWTEAFF. This sequence joins TRBV7-9 and TRBJ1-1; no reliable D call. Germline V gene data show CDR1 as SEHNR and CDR2 as FQNEAQ (reference sequence). The CDR3 covers 11 residues. V was pared by 6 bases and J by 5 bases, with 7 bases between. The complete variable domain, with remaining parts taken from reference TRBV7-9 and TRBJ1-1, reads DTGVSQNPRHKITKRGQNVTFRCDPISEHNRLYWYRQTLGQGPEFLTYFQNEAQLEKSRLLSDRFSAERPKGSFSTLEIQRTEQGDSAMYLCASRDWTEAFFGQGTRLTVV.

The sample holds a few counts of this clonotype. CDR3 bases: TGTGCCAGCAGCCCTGGGACTAGCGGGGGTCTAACCCAGTACTTC. This gives the protein CASSPGTSGGLTQYF. The chain recombines TRBV7-2 with TRBJ2-5; 14 nucleotides match TRBD2. Germline trimming cut 5 bases from V and 8 bases from J; bases unmatched to any gene: 7. Per germline, CDR1 SGHTA and CDR2 FQGNSA. The CDR3 spans 15 residues.

The gene calls are TRBV4-2 and TRBJ1-2; D gene ambiguous. The CDR3 is 16 residues long. Trimming pared 0 bases from V and 11 bases from J, leaving 22 bases between. Germline loops: CDR1 LGHNA, CDR2 YNFKEQ. The CDR3 sequence: CASSQDLGSPWYFYTF. The CDR3, as DNA: TGTGCCAGCAGCCAAGACCTCGGCAGTCCGTGGTATTTTTACACCTTC.